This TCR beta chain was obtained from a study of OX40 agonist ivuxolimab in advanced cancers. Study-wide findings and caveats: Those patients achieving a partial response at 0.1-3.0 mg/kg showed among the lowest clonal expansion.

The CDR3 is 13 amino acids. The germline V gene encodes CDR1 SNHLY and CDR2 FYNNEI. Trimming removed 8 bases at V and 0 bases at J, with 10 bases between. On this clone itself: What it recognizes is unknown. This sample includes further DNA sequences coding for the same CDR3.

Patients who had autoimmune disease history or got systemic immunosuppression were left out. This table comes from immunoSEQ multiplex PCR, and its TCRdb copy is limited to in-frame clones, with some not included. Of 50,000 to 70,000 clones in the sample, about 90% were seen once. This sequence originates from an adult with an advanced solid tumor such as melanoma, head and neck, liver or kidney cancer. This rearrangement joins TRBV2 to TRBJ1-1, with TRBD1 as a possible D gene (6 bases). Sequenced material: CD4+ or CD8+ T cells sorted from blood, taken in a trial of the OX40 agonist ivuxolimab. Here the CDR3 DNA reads TGTGCCAGCGGATGGACAGTGAACACTGAAGCTTTCTTT. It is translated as CASGWTVNTEAFF.